The present TCR beta chain was sequenced within a study of blood T cell repertoires in COVID-19. Whole-study context: The origin of the acute and convalescent COVID-19 samples was the United States, Italy and Spain. Sources were T cells, B-cell-depleted T cells, or PBMCs; the material itself was cDNA or gDNA.

How the authors handled the data: The authors estimated nucleated cell counts from reference gene primer amplification. Assay: immunoSEQ multiplex PCR; the TCRdb copy retains only in-frame clones and omits some. V, J and clone size reflect that table, while D and trimming were determined from the DNA. The sample shows more than 250,000 clones, nearly 85% of them seen only once. The table lists this clone with a few counts. The TCR sequence derives from a human donor in a cohort sampled during active COVID-19. Material for sequencing was peripheral blood.

The CDR3 sequence: CASSPSGGGGYTF. The CDR3 bases are TGTGCCAGCTCACCAAGCGGTGGAGGCGGCTACACCTTC. The V call is TRBV18, the J call TRBJ1-2; D remains unclear. Germline CDR1 KGHSH, CDR2 LQKENI. Trimming removed 2 bases at V and 8 bases at J, with 12 bases between. The CDR3 consists of 13 residues.